A single T cell receptor (beta chain) is shown here with its context. V trimming: 8 bases; J trimming: 8 bases; junction bases outside the gene matches: 19. Germline values: CDR1 MNHNS, CDR2 SASEGT. The CDR3 is 17 residues long. This sample is part of a study of T cells of healthy individuals. TCRdb re-analysed the 5' RACE reads in MiXCR, keeping a single row per CDR3 protein. The sample lists tens of thousands of distinct CDR3 sequences, around 15% seen once, with roughly 4.7% in the top ten. The sequence derives from a human donor in good health. The rearrangement links TRBV6-1 to TRBJ1-5, with 9 bases identical to TRBD1. The chain's CDR3 is CASGVHRGRIDGEPQHF. CDR3 nucleotides: TGTGCCAGCGGAGTTCACAGGGGGCGCATAGATGGAGAGCCCCAGCATTTT.